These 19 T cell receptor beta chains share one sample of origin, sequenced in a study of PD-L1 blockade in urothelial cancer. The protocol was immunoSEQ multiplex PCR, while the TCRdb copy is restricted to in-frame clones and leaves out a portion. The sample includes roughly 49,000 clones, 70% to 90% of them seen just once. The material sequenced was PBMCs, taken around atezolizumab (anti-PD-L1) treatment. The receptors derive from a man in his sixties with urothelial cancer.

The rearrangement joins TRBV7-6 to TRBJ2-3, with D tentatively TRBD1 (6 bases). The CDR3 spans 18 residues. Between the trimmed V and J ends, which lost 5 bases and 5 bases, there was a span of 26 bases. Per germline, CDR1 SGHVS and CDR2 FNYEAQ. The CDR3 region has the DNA TGTGCCAGCAGCCGAATTCCTACCGGGACAACGTCGGAAGATACGCAGTATTTT. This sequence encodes CASSRIPTGTTSEDTQYF.

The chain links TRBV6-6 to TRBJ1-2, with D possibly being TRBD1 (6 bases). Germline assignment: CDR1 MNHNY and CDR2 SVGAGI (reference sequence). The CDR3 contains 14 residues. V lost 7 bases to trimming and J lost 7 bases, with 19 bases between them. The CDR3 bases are TGTGCCAGCATTAAACTGCAGGGGTTGGGTGGCTACACCTTC. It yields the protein CASIKLQGLGGYTF.

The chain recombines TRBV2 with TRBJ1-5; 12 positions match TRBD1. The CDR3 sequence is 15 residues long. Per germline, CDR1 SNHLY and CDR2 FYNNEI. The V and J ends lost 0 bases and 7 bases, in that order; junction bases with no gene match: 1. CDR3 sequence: CASSEAGQGAQPQHF. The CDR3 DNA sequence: TGTGCCAGCAGTGAAGCGGGACAGGGGGCGCAGCCCCAGCATTTT.

CDR3 bases: TGTGCCAGCAGCCCGATGAAACTTAGCGGGGGGGCCCATGAGCAGTTCTTC. This codes for CASSPMKLSGGAHEQFF. The V and J genes are TRBV5-5 and TRBJ2-1; 11 bases map to TRBD2. CDR1 is SGHKS, CDR2 YYEKEE, per germline (reference sequence). Trimming cost V 4 bases and J 8 bases; bases outside gene matches: 14. The CDR3 loop spans 17 amino acids.

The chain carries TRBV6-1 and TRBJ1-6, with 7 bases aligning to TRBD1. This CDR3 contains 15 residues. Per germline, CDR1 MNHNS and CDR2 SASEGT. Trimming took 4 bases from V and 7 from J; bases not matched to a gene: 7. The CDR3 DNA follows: TGTGCCAGCAGTGCCCGAGAGGGGGCGAATTCACCCCTCCACTTT. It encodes CASSAREGANSPLHF.

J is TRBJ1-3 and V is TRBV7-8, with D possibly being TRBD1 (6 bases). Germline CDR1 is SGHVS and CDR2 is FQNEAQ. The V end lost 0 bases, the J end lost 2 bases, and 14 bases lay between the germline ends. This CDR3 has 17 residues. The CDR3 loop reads CASSLAPWTEPGNTIYF. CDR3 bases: TGTGCCAGCAGCTTAGCACCTTGGACAGAACCTGGAAACACCATATATTTT.

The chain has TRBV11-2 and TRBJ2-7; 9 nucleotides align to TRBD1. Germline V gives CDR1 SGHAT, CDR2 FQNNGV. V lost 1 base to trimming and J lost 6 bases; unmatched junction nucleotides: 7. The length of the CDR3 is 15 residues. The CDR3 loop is CASSLAGTGTPEQYF. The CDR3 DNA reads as TGTGCCAGCAGCTTAGCGGGGACAGGGACCCCCGAGCAGTACTTC.

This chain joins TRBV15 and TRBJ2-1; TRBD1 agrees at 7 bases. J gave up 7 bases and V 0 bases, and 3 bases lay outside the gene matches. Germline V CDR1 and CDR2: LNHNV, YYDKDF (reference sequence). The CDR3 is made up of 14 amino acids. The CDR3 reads CATSRDTTGNEQFF. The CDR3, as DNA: TGTGCCACCAGCAGAGATACGACAGGGAATGAGCAGTTCTTC.

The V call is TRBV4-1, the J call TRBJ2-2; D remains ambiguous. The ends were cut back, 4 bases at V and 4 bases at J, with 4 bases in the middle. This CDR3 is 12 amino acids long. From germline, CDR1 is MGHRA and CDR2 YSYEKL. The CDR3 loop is CASSLATGELFF. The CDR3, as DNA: TGCGCCAGCAGCCTAGCCACCGGGGAGCTGTTTTTT.

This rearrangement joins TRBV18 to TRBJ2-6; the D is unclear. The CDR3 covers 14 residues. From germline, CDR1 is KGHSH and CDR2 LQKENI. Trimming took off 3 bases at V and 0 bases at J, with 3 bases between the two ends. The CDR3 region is CASSPGSGANVLTF. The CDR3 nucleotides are TGTGCCAGCTCACCCGGCTCTGGGGCCAACGTCCTGACTTTC.

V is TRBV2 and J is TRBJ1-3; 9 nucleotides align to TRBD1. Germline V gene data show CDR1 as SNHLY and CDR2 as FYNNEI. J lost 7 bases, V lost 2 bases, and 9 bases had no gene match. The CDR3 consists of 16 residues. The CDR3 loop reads CASSERPGTGWNTIYF. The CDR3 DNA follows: TGTGCCAGCAGTGAACGCCCCGGGACAGGGTGGAACACCATATATTTT.

CDR3 residues: CAWTTQGLNQPQHF. Here the CDR3 DNA reads TGTGCCTGGACAACTCAGGGGCTCAATCAGCCCCAGCATTTT. The V and J genes are TRBV30 and TRBJ1-5; perhaps TRBD1 as D (6 bases). The germline V gene has CDR1 GTSNPN and CDR2 SVGIG (reference sequence). This CDR3 spans 14 amino acids. V was trimmed by 4 bases and J by 3 bases, leaving 13 bases between them. Complete variable domain (other parts from reference TRBV30 and TRBJ1-5): SQTIHQWPATLVQPVGSPLSLECTVEGTSNPNLYWYRQAAGRGLQLLFYSVGIGQISSEVPQNLSASRPQDRQFILSSKKLLLSDSGFYLCAWTTQGLNQPQHFGDGTRLSIL.

As DNA, the CDR3 is TGCGCCAGCACGTTTGAGCGGGGGTCGGTAGATACGCAGTATTTT. Protein: CASTFERGSVDTQYF. This chain connects TRBV10-2 to TRBJ2-3; 8 bases are a match to TRBD2. The CDR3 totals 15 residues. Germline V gives CDR1 WSHSY, CDR2 SAAADI. After removal of 7 bases from V and 5 bases from J, the junction contained 11 bases not matched to a gene.

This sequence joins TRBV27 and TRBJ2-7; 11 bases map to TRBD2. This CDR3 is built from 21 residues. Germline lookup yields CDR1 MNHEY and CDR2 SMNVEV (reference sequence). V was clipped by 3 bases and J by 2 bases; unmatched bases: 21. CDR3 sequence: CASSFGRVYPSTSGVTYEQYF. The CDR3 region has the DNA TGTGCCAGCAGTTTCGGCCGAGTTTACCCTTCGACTAGCGGGGTAACCTACGAGCAGTACTTC.

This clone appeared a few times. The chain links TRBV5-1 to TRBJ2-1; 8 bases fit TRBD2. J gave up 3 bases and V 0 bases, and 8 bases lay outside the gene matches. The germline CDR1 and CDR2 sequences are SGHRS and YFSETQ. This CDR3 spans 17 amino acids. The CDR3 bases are TGCGCCAGCAGCTTGGGGGCCCTAGCGGGTCACTACAATGAGCAGTTCTTC. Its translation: CASSLGALAGHYNEQFF.

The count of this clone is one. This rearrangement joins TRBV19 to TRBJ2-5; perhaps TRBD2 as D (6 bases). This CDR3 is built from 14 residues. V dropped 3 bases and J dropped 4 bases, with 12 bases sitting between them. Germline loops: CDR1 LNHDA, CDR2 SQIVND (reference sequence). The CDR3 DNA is TGTGCCAGTAGTATGACTGGGAGGCTAGAGACCCAGTACTTC. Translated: CASSMTGRLETQYF.

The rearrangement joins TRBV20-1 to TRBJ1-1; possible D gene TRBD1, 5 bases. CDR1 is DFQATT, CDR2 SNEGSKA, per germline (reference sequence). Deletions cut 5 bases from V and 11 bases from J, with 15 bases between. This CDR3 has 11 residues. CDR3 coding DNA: TGCAGTGCTCAAAATCCAGGGTTGGCTTTCTTT. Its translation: CSAQNPGLAFF.

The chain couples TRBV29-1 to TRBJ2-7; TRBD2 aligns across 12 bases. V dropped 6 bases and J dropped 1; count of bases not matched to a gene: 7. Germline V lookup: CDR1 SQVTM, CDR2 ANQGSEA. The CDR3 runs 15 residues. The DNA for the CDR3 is TGCAGCGTCACTAGCGGGGGGCTCCCTTCCTACGAGCAGTACTTC. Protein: CSVTSGGLPSYEQYF.

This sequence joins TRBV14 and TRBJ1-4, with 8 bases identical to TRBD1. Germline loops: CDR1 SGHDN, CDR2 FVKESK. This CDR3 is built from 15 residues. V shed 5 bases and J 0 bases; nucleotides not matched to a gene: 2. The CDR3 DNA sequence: TGTGCCAGCAGCGACAGGGGACCAACTAATGAAAAACTGTTTTTT. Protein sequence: CASSDRGPTNEKLFF. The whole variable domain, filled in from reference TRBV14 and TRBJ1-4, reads EAGVTQFPSHSVIEKGQTVTLRCDPISGHDNLYWYRRVMGKEIKFLLHFVKESKQDESGMPNNRFLAERTGGTYSTLKVQPAELEDSGVYFCASSDRGPTNEKLFFGSGTQLSVL.